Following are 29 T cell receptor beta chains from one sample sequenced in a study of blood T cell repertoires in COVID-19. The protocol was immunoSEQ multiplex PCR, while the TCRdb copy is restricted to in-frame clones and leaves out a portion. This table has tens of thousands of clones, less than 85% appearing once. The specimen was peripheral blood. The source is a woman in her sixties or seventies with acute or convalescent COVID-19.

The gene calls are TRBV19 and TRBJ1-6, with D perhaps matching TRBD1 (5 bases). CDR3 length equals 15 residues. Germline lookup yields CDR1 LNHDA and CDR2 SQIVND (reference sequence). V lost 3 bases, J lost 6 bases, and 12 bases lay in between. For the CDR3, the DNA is TGTGCCAGTAGTATCGGGGGTCGGAGTAATTCACCCCTCCACTTT. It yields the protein CASSIGGRSNSPLHF.

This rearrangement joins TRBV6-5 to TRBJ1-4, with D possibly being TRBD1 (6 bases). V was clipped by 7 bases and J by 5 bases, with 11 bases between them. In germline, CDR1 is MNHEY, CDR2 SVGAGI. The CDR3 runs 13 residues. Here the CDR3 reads CASTPRGNEKLFF. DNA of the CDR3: TGTGCCAGCACCCCCAGGGGCAATGAAAAACTGTTTTTT.

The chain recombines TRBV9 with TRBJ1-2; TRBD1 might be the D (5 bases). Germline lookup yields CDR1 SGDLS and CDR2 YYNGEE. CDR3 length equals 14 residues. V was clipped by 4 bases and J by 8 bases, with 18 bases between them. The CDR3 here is CASSPEGGALGYTF. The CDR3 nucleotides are TGTGCCAGCAGCCCCGAGGGAGGGGCGCTGGGCTACACCTTC.

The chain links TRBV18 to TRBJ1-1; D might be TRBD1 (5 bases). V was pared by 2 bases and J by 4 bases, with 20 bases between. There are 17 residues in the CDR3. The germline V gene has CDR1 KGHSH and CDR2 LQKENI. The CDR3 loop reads CASSPRYRNGGATEAFF. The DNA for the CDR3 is TGTGCCAGCTCACCAAGGTACCGGAACGGAGGGGCCACTGAAGCTTTCTTT.

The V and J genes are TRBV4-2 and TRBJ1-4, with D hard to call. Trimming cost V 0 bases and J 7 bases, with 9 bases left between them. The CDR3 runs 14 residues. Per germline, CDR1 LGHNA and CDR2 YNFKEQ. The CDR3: CASSQDEGSEKLFF. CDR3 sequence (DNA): TGTGCCAGCAGCCAAGATGAGGGCTCTGAAAAACTGTTTTTT.

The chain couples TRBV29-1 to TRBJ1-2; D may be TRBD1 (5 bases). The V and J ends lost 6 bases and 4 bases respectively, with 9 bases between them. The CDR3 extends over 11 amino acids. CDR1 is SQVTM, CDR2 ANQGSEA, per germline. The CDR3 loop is CSVTVGYGYTF. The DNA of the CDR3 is TGCAGCGTGACAGTTGGCTATGGCTACACCTTC.

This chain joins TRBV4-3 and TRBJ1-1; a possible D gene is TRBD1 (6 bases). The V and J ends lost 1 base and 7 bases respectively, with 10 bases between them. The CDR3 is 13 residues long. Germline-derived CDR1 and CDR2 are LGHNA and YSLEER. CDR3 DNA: TGCGCCAGCAGCCAAGGAGGGACACTTGAAGCTTTCTTT. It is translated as CASSQGGTLEAFF.

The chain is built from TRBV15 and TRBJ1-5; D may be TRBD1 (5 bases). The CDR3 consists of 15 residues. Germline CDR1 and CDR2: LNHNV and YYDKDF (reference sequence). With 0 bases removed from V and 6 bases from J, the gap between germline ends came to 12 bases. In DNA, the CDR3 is TGTGCCACCAGCAGAGATGGCAGGGTATCTCAGCCCCAGCATTTT. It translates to CATSRDGRVSQPQHF.

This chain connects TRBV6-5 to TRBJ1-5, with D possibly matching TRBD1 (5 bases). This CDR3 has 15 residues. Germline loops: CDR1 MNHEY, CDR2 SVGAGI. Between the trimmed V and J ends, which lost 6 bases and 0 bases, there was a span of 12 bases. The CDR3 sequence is CASRRLDNSNQPQHF. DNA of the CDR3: TGTGCCAGCAGGAGACTGGACAATAGCAATCAGCCCCAGCATTTT.

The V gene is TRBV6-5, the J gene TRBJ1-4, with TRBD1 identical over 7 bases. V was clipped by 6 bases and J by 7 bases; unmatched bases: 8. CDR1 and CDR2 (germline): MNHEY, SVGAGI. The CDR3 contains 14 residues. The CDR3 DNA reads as TGTGCCAGCAGGAGACAGGGAGGAGGTGAAAAACTGTTTTTT. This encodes CASRRQGGGEKLFF.

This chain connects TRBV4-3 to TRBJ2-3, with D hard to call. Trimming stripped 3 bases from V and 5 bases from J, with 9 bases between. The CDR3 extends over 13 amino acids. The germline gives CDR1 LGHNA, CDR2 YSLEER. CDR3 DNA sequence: TGCGCCAGCAGCCATGTCGGTGAAGATACGCAGTATTTT. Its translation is CASSHVGEDTQYF.

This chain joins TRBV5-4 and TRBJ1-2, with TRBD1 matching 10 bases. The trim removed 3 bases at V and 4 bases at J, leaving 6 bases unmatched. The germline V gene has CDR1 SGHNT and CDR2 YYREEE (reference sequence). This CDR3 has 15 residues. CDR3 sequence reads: CASSYGTGDPYGYTF. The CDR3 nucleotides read TGTGCCAGCAGCTATGGGACAGGGGACCCCTATGGCTACACCTTC. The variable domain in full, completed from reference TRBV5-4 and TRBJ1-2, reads ETGVTQSPTHLIKTRGQQVTLRCSSQSGHNTVSWYQQALGQGPQFIFQYYREEENGRGNFPPRFSGLQFPNYSSELNVNALELDDSALYLCASSYGTGDPYGYTFGSGTRLTVV.

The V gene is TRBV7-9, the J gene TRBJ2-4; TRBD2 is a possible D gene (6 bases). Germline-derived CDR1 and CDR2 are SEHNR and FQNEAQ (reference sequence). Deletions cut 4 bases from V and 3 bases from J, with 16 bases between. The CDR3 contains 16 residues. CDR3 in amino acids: CASSSDQTAGKNIQYF. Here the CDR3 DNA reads TGTGCCAGCAGCTCAGACCAAACAGCGGGCAAAAACATTCAGTACTTC.

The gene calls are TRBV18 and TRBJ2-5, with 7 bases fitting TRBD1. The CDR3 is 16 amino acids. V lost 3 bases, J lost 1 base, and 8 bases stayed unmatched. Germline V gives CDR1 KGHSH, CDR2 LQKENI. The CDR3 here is CASSPPRQGPQETQYF. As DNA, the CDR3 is TGTGCCAGCTCACCTCCCCGACAGGGCCCCCAAGAGACCCAGTACTTC.

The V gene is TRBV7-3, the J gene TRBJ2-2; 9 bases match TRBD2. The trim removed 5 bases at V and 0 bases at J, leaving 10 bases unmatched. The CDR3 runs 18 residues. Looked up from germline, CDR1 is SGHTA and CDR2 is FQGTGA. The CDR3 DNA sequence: TGTGCCAGCAGCCCCAATTCAGAGCGGGGGGCGAACACCGGGGAGCTGTTTTTT. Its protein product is CASSPNSERGANTGELFF.

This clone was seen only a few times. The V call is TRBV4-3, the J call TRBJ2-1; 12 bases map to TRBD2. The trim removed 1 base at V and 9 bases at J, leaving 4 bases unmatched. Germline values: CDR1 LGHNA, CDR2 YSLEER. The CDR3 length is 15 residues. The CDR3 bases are TGCGCCAGCAGCCAAGTGGTGACTAGCGGGGGTGAGCAGTTCTTC. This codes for CASSQVVTSGGEQFF.

The CDR3 DNA reads TGTGCCAGCAGCCCCGGCGGGATGAACACTGAAGCTTTCTTT. As protein: CASSPGGMNTEAFF. The V and J genes are TRBV11-3 and TRBJ1-1; no definite D call. The V gene lost 5 bases and the J gene lost 0 bases, with 10 bases spanning the gap. The CDR3 has 14 residues. Per the germline V gene, CDR1 is SGHNT and CDR2 is YENEEA.

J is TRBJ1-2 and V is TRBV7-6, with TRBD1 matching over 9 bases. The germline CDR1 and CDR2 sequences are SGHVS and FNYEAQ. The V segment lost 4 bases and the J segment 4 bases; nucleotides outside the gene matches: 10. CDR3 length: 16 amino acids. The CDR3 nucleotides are TGTGCCAGCAGCTCGGGGGGGACAGGGTCCGGCTATGGCTACACCTTC. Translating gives CASSSGGTGSGYGYTF.

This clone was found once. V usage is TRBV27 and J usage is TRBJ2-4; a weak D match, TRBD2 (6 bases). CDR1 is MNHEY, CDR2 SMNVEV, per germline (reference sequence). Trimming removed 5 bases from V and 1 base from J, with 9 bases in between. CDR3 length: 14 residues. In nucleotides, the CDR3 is TGTGCCAGCAGTCCCGGAGGGGCCAAAAACATTCAGTACTTC. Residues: CASSPGGAKNIQYF.

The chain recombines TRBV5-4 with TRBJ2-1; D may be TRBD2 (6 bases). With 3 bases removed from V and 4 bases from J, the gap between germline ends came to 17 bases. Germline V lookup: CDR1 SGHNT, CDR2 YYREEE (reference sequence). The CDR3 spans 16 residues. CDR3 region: CASSSLGGALYNEQFF. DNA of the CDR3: TGTGCCAGCAGCTCGTTAGGAGGGGCCCTATACAATGAGCAGTTCTTC.

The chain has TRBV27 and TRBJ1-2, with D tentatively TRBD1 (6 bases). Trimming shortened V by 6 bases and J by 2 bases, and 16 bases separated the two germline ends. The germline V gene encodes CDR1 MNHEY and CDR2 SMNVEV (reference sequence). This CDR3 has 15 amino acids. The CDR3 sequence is CASRSTLQGNYGYTF. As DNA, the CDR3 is TGTGCCAGCAGGTCCACCCTACAGGGAAACTATGGCTACACCTTC.

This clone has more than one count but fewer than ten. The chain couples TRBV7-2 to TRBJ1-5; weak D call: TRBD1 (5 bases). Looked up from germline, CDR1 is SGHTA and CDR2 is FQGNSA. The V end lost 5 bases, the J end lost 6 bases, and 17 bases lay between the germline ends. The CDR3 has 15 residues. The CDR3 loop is CASSTGVGQGQPQHF. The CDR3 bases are TGTGCCAGCAGCACGGGGGTGGGGCAGGGTCAGCCCCAGCATTTT.

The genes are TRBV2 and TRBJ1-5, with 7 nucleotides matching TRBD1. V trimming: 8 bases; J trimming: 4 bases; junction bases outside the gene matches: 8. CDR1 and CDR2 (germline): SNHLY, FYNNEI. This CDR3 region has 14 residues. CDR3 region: CASERGTDNQPQHF. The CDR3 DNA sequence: TGTGCCAGCGAGAGGGGGACAGATAATCAGCCCCAGCATTTT. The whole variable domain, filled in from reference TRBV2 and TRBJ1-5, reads EPEVTQTPSHQVTQMGQEVILRCVPISNHLYFYWYRQILGQKVEFLVSFYNNEISEKSEIFDDQFSVERPDGSNFTLKIRSTKLEDSAMYFCASERGTDNQPQHFGDGTRLSIL.

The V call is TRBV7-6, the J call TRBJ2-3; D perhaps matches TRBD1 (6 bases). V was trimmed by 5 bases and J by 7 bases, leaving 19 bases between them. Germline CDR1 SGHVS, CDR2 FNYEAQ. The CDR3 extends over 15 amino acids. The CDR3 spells CASSPGAGAGYTQYF. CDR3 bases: TGTGCCAGCAGCCCAGGGGCCGGGGCAGGGTATACGCAGTATTTT. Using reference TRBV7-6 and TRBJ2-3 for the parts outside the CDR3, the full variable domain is GAGVSQSPRYKVTKRGQDVALRCDPISGHVSLYWYRQALGQGPEFLTYFNYEAQQDKSGLPNDRFSAERPEGSISTLTIQRTEQRDSAMYRCASSPGAGAGYTQYFGPGTRLTVL.

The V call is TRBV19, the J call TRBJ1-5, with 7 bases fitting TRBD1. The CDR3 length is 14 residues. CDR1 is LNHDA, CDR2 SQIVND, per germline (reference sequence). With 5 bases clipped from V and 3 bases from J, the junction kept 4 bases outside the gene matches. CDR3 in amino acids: CASSVTGDNQPQHF. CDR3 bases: TGTGCCAGTAGTGTAACAGGGGACAATCAGCCCCAGCATTTT.

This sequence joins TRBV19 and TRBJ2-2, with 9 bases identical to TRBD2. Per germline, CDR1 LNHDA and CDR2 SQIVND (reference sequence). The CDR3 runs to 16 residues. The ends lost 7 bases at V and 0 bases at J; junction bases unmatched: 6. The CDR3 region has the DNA TGTGCCAGTATGTGGGCTAGCGGGGCGAACACCGGGGAGCTGTTTTTT. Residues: CASMWASGANTGELFF.

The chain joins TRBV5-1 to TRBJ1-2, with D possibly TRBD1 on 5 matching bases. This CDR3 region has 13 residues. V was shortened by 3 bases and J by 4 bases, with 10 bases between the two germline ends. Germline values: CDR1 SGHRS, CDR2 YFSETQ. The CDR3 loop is CASSWGESYGYTF. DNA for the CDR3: TGCGCCAGCAGCTGGGGGGAGTCCTATGGCTACACCTTC.

The CDR3 bases are TGTGCCAGCAGTTCCCCCCGACTAGCTCAAGATGAGCAGTTCTTC. Translation gives CASSSPRLAQDEQFF. This chain joins TRBV6-5 and TRBJ2-1; 7 bases agree with TRBD2. This CDR3 spans 15 amino acids. J lost 8 bases, V lost 4 bases, and 11 bases had no gene match. Germline V gene lookup returns CDR1 MNHEY and CDR2 SVGAGI.

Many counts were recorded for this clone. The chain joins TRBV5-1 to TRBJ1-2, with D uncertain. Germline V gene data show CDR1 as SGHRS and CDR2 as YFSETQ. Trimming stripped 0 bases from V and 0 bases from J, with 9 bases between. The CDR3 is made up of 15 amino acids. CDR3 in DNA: TGCGCCAGCAGCTTGGACAGTCCCGCTAACTATGGCTACACCTTC. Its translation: CASSLDSPANYGYTF.